The 8 T cell receptor beta chains presented below share a single source sample, sequenced in a study of T cells expressing NK-cell markers. With the 5' RACE reads reprocessed, TCRdb shows one record per CDR3 protein and no DNA. This table holds some 460,000 distinct CDR3 sequences. What was sequenced was blood T cells: a sorted CD56 or NKG2C T cell subset, CD4+ or CD8+ T cells, or bulk PBMC T cells (not recorded which). The source of these receptors is a woman in her forties or fifties in good health.

The V and J genes are TRBV18 and TRBJ1-3. In germline, CDR1 is KGHSH, CDR2 LQKENI. The CDR3 consists of 15 residues. CDR3 protein: CASSPQDGPGNTIYF.

The gene calls are TRBV5-1 and TRBJ2-3. The CDR3 has 14 residues. CDR1 and CDR2 from the germline V gene are SGHRS and YFSETQ. CDR3 sequence reads: CASARRSNTDTQYF.

This chain links TRBV14 with TRBJ2-5. Germline V gene sequence: CDR1 SGHDN, CDR2 FVKESK. This CDR3 is built from 15 residues. The chain's CDR3 is CASKISGLPSETQYF. Full variable domain (rest looked up from reference TRBV14 and TRBJ2-5): EAGVTQFPSHSVIEKGQTVTLRCDPISGHDNLYWYRRVMGKEIKFLLHFVKESKQDESGMPNNRFLAERTGGTYSTLKVQPAELEDSGVYFCASKISGLPSETQYFGPGTRLLVL.

The V gene is TRBV24-1, the J gene TRBJ2-1; TCRdb selects TRBD1, and the lack of DNA leaves this call unchecked. CDR3 length: 16 amino acids. CDR1 and CDR2 (germline): KGHDR, SFDVKD. CDR3 residues: CATSGFRDTSYNEQFF.

The chain recombines TRBV29-1 with TRBJ1-2; TCRdb proposes TRBD1, but this gene call is untestable without DNA. The CDR3 extends over 13 amino acids. From germline, CDR1 is SQVTM and CDR2 ANQGSEA. The CDR3 region is CSAGQDAYYGYTF.

The chain recombines TRBV20-1 with TRBJ2-7; the D call from TCRdb, TRBD1, cannot be confirmed without DNA. CDR1 DFQATT and CDR2 SNEGSKA come from the germline V gene (reference sequence). The CDR3 totals 16 residues. The CDR3 loop reads CSAGISGQKPTYEQYF.

The V and J genes are TRBV4-2 and TRBJ2-6; the TCRdb call, TRBD2, lacks DNA for checking. This CDR3 is 18 amino acids long. Germline loops: CDR1 LGHNA, CDR2 YNFKEQ. The CDR3 protein is CASSQDRAAVSGANVLTF.

The rearrangement joins TRBV30 to TRBJ2-1; TCRdb proposes TRBD1, but this gene call is untestable without DNA. Germline CDR1 GTSNPN, CDR2 SVGIG (reference sequence). This CDR3 is 12 amino acids long. The CDR3 sequence is CAWTLRTNEQFF.